These 19 T cell receptor beta chains were all obtained from the same sample, sequenced in a study of OX40 agonist ivuxolimab in advanced cancers. Here immunoSEQ multiplex PCR was the method, and the copy in TCRdb shows in-frame clones only, minus some. In the table there are approximately 49,000 clones, around 84% of which are singletons. The specimen comprised CD4+ or CD8+ T cells sorted from blood, sampled in a trial of the OX40 agonist ivuxolimab. Receptors originate from an adult with an advanced solid tumor such as melanoma, head and neck, liver or kidney cancer.

The genes are TRBV11-2 and TRBJ2-7, with D hard to call. With 2 bases removed from V and 4 bases from J, the gap between germline ends came to 9 bases. Germline lookup yields CDR1 SGHAT and CDR2 FQNNGV. This CDR3 comprises 13 residues. The CDR3 is CASSLRAEYEQYF. CDR3 sequence (DNA): TGTGCCAGCAGCTTAAGGGCAGAGTACGAGCAGTACTTC.

The gene calls are TRBV27 and TRBJ2-1, with TRBD2 as a possible D gene (6 bases). The CDR3 spans 13 residues. V lost 0 bases, J lost 9 bases, and 9 bases lay in between. Germline CDR1 and CDR2: MNHEY and SMNVEV (reference sequence). The CDR3 reads CASSLSGTGEQFF. The DNA of the CDR3 is TGTGCCAGCAGTTTATCGGGGACTGGTGAGCAGTTCTTC.

Here the CDR3 DNA reads TGCGCCAGCAGCCCCCTCTTAGTGGGACCCACAGATACGCAGTATTTT. This gives the protein CASSPLLVGPTDTQYF. This chain connects TRBV5-1 to TRBJ2-3, with D perhaps matching TRBD1 or TRBD2 (5 bases each). Germline CDR1 SGHRS, CDR2 YFSETQ. This CDR3 has 16 amino acids. The germline V and J ends were trimmed by 4 bases and 2 bases, with 17 bases remaining between them.

The CDR3 nucleotides are TGCGCCAGCAGCCCGGATGTTGGGGGAAGCGGCCTAAGGGGGGATACGCAGTATTTT. Translating it yields CASSPDVGGSGLRGDTQYF. The J gene is TRBJ2-3, the V gene TRBV4-3; weak D call: TRBD1 (6 bases). CDR1 LGHNA and CDR2 YSLEER come from the germline V gene. With 4 bases removed from V and 6 bases from J, the gap between germline ends came to 29 bases. CDR3 length: 19 residues.

The chain uses TRBV19 and TRBJ2-2; 7 bases map to TRBD1. CDR1 is LNHDA, CDR2 SQIVND, per germline (reference sequence). The junction had 6 bases not matched to a gene; V was cut back by 5 bases and J by 6 bases. The CDR3 sequence is 14 residues long. CDR3 DNA sequence: TGTGCCAGTAGTGCCTTAGACAGGGCCGGGGAGCTGTTTTTT. Protein product: CASSALDRAGELFF.

The chain is built from TRBV19 and TRBJ1-2; tentatively, D is TRBD1 (5 bases). V dropped 0 bases and J dropped 6 bases, with 11 bases sitting between them. The CDR3 sequence is 14 residues long. Germline V gene sequence: CDR1 LNHDA, CDR2 SQIVND (reference sequence). The CDR3 spells CASSIDGAGNGYTF. CDR3 sequence (DNA): TGTGCCAGTAGTATAGATGGGGCAGGAAATGGCTACACCTTC. Using reference TRBV19 and TRBJ1-2 for the parts outside the CDR3, the full variable domain is DGGITQSPKYLFRKEGQNVTLSCEQNLNHDAMYWYRQDPGQGLRLIYYSQIVNDFQKGDIAEGYSVSREKKESFPLTVTSAQKNPTAFYLCASSIDGAGNGYTFGSGTRLTVV.

The rearrangement links TRBV18 to TRBJ2-5; TRBD2 agrees at 7 bases. This CDR3 is built from 15 residues. The junction had 4 bases not matched to a gene; V was cut back by 1 base and J by 2 bases. CDR1 and CDR2 (germline): KGHSH, LQKENI. The DNA of the CDR3 is TGTGCCAGCTCACCACGGACTAGTGTTCAAGAGACCCAGTACTTC. It encodes CASSPRTSVQETQYF.

This clone was counted between two and nine times. The chain carries TRBV7-2 and TRBJ2-7, with D perhaps matching TRBD1 (5 bases). V was pared by 5 bases and J by 4 bases, with 9 bases between. Germline CDR1 is SGHTA and CDR2 is FQGNSA. The CDR3 length is 12 residues. CDR3 region: CASSIREYEQYF. The CDR3 region has the DNA TGTGCCAGCAGCATCAGGGAATACGAGCAGTACTTC.

This rearrangement joins TRBV6-6 to TRBJ1-5; weak D call: TRBD1 (6 bases). The germline V gene has CDR1 MNHNY and CDR2 SVGAGI (reference sequence). The CDR3 is 13 amino acids. The V end lost 6 bases, the J end lost 7 bases, and 13 bases lay between the germline ends. This chain's CDR3 is CASSGQSDQPQHF. In DNA, the CDR3 is TGTGCCAGCAGCGGACAGTCGGACCAGCCCCAGCATTTT.

The chain recombines TRBV28 with TRBJ1-1; TRBD1 is a possible D gene (5 bases). This CDR3 contains 16 residues. Germline loops: CDR1 MDHEN, CDR2 SYDVKM. V was shortened by 6 bases and J by 6 bases, with 23 bases between the two germline ends. The CDR3 spells CASSPPGGVLEAEAFF. The CDR3 DNA follows: TGTGCCAGCAGCCCCCCCGGGGGGGTTCTGGAAGCTGAAGCTTTCTTT.

V usage is TRBV29-1 and J usage is TRBJ1-1; perhaps TRBD1 as D (5 bases). V lost 4 bases, J lost 1 base, and 19 bases lay in between. The CDR3 totals 16 residues. Germline V gives CDR1 SQVTM, CDR2 ANQGSEA. This chain's CDR3 is CSVVRLGGQSNTEAFF. CDR3 nucleotides: TGCAGCGTTGTCCGACTGGGCGGACAATCGAACACTGAAGCTTTCTTT.

The chain uses TRBV9 and TRBJ2-3; 7 nucleotides align to TRBD2. The J segment lost 6 bases and the V segment lost 2 bases, leaving 6 bases of the junction unmatched. This CDR3 has 14 amino acids. Per germline, CDR1 SGDLS and CDR2 YYNGEE. In nucleotides, the CDR3 is TGTGCCAGCAGCGTCGCCTCGGGAGGCGATACGCAGTATTTT. This codes for CASSVASGGDTQYF.

The CDR3 spells CASSLVAGDYGYTF. As DNA, the CDR3 is TGTGCCAGCAGCTTAGTAGCGGGAGACTATGGCTACACCTTC. The chain recombines TRBV7-6 with TRBJ1-2; the D is unclear. The V end lost 1 base, the J end lost 3 bases, and 9 bases lay between the germline ends. The CDR3 loop spans 14 amino acids. Germline values: CDR1 SGHVS, CDR2 FNYEAQ.

The chain uses TRBV15 and TRBJ2-7; D not resolved. The CDR3 spans 14 residues. V lost 0 bases and J lost 0, with 6 bases in between. Germline lookup yields CDR1 LNHNV and CDR2 YYDKDF (reference sequence). This CDR3 reads CATSRDPTSYEQYF. Written as DNA, the CDR3 is TGTGCCACCAGCAGAGATCCGACCTCCTACGAGCAGTACTTC.

The V call is TRBV21-1, the J call TRBJ2-4. TRBV21-1 is a documented pseudogene. This CDR3 has 17 amino acids. The DNA for the CDR3 is TGTGCCAGCAGCAAACCTGGGATAGCTATAGCCAAAAACATTCAGTACTTC. It is translated as CASSKPGIAIAKNIQYF.

The chain joins TRBV10-3 to TRBJ1-1; D unresolved. This CDR3 is built from 11 residues. Trimming shortened V by 0 bases and J by 6 bases, and 2 bases separated the two germline ends. Germline CDR1 reads ENHRY; CDR2 reads SYGVKD. The CDR3 region is CAISESAEAFF. CDR3 DNA: TGTGCCATCAGTGAGTCCGCTGAAGCTTTCTTT.

V is TRBV6-4 and J is TRBJ2-5; weak D call: TRBD2 (6 bases). The CDR3 covers 13 residues. Trimming pared 4 bases from V and 4 bases from J, leaving 10 bases between. CDR1 is MRHNA, CDR2 SNTAGT, per germline. The CDR3 loop is CASSGDSGETQYF. The CDR3 region has the DNA TGTGCCAGCAGTGGGGACTCAGGAGAGACCCAGTACTTC.

The chain has TRBV5-1 and TRBJ2-5, with 7 bases that match TRBD2. The CDR3 is 15 amino acids. CDR1 SGHRS and CDR2 YFSETQ come from the germline V gene. Trimming took 3 bases from V and 2 from J; bases not matched to a gene: 7. The CDR3 loop reads CASSSSGNFQETQYF. CDR3 nucleotide sequence: TGCGCCAGCAGCTCAAGCGGGAACTTTCAAGAGACCCAGTACTTC.

This clone was found once. The chain carries TRBV13 and TRBJ2-7; no reliable D call. V was trimmed by 3 bases and J by 3 bases, leaving 15 bases between them. CDR3 length: 15 residues. Germline V gene data show CDR1 as PRHDT and CDR2 as FYEKMQ (reference sequence). This CDR3 is CASSFLATENYEQYF. Here the CDR3 DNA reads TGTGCCAGCAGCTTCCTCGCTACAGAAAACTACGAGCAGTACTTC.